Shown below are 31 T cell receptor beta chains from a single sample sequenced in a study of T cells in Graves' hyperthyroidism and ophthalmopathy. Amplified regions were TCR beta CDR3 sequences from RNA transcripts. The HTBI set primed first-round TCR CDR3 RT-PCR. Using its own MiXCR run on the multiplex PCR reads, TCRdb lists one record per CDR3 protein. The data hold a few hundred thousand distinct CDR3 sequences, with around 20% observed a single time. Input material: blood. The receptors derive from a man younger than 30 with Graves' hyperthyroidism.

This sequence joins TRBV19 and TRBJ1-2, with 7 bases lining up with TRBD1. CDR1 LNHDA and CDR2 SQIVND come from the germline V gene (reference sequence). The V segment lost 7 bases and the J segment 8 bases; nucleotides outside the gene matches: 13. The CDR3 has 14 residues. The CDR3 reads CASTPDRPGLGYTF. The CDR3 nucleotides read TGTGCCAGTACCCCGGACAGGCCAGGCCTCGGCTACACCTTC.

The chain combines TRBV20-1 with TRBJ2-4, with TRBD2 matching over 8 bases. Per germline, CDR1 DFQATT and CDR2 SNEGSKA (reference sequence). The CDR3 sequence is 16 residues long. Trimming took 6 bases from V and 0 from J; bases not matched to a gene: 10. CDR3 residues: CSARRGATQAKNIQYF. CDR3 DNA sequence: TGCAGTGCCCGGCGGGGGGCAACCCAAGCCAAAAACATTCAGTACTTC.

Notes on this clonotype: A much larger clone differs from this one at a single base, so this may be a read error. This sequence joins TRBV10-3 and TRBJ1-1, with a weak D call TRBD1 (6 bases). Trimming cost V 10 bases and J 4 bases, with 22 bases left between them. Germline CDR1 ENHRY, CDR2 SYGVKD. The CDR3 runs to 15 residues. The CDR3 region is CANTLYGGATTEAFF. In DNA form, the CDR3 reads TGTGCCAACACACTATATGGGGGGGCTACCACTGAAGCTTTCTTT.

This clonotype was picked up many times. The J gene is TRBJ1-2, the V gene TRBV6-1; 7 bases agree with TRBD1. The V gene's germline CDR1 is MNHNS and CDR2 SASEGT. The length of the CDR3 is 15 residues. Trimming cost V 1 base and J 2 bases; bases outside gene matches: 4. CDR3 sequence: CASSEGDRFNYGYTF. CDR3 DNA sequence: TGTGCCAGCAGTGAAGGGGACAGATTCAACTATGGCTACACCTTC.

This clonotype was seen repeatedly, ten times or more. The chain recombines TRBV2 with TRBJ2-7; D is unresolved. This CDR3 spans 11 amino acids. From germline, CDR1 is SNHLY and CDR2 FYNNEI. V lost 5 bases to trimming and J lost 5 bases, with 7 bases between them. The CDR3 DNA sequence: TGTGCCAGCAGTCGCACCGACGAGCAGTACTTC. Translating gives CASSRTDEQYF.

This clonotype was found many times. The chain recombines TRBV10-3 with TRBJ2-5, with 7 nucleotides matching TRBD1. This CDR3 region has 13 residues. V dropped 6 bases and J dropped 3; count of bases not matched to a gene: 4. Germline lookup yields CDR1 ENHRY and CDR2 SYGVKD. CDR3 region: CAIRRQGKETQYF. CDR3 coding DNA: TGTGCCATCAGGAGACAGGGAAAAGAGACCCAGTACTTC.

The rearrangement joins TRBV5-1 to TRBJ2-7; D is possibly TRBD2 (6 bases). The V end lost 4 bases, the J end lost 3 bases, and 11 bases lay between the germline ends. Germline V gene lookup returns CDR1 SGHRS and CDR2 YFSETQ. The CDR3 sequence is 13 residues long. The CDR3 sequence is CASSPWGDYEQYF. CDR3 in DNA: TGCGCCAGCAGCCCATGGGGGGACTACGAGCAGTACTTC.

This clonotype was detected many times. V and J are TRBV7-6 and TRBJ2-5, with unresolved D. CDR1 is SGHVS and CDR2 is FNYEAQ in the germline V gene. The CDR3 totals 14 residues. V shed 1 base and J shed 5 bases, with 11 bases lying between them. The CDR3 loop is CASSLGPGRETQYF. CDR3 DNA sequence: TGTGCCAGCAGCTTAGGTCCGGGTAGGGAGACCCAGTACTTC. Using reference TRBV7-6 and TRBJ2-5 for the parts outside the CDR3, the full variable domain is GAGVSQSPRYKVTKRGQDVALRCDPISGHVSLYWYRQALGQGPEFLTYFNYEAQQDKSGLPNDRFSAERPEGSISTLTIQRTEQRDSAMYRCASSLGPGRETQYFGPGTRLLVL.

This clonotype came up many times. The rearrangement joins TRBV12-3 or TRBV12-4 to TRBJ1-5; D unresolved. Trimming cost V 5 bases and J 1 base, with 12 bases left between them. The length of the CDR3 is 15 residues. The CDR3 sequence: CASSPYNPSNQPQHF. The DNA of the CDR3 is TGTGCCAGCAGTCCCTACAATCCCAGCAATCAGCCCCAGCATTTT.

This clonotype has at least ten counts. For the CDR3, the DNA is TGTGCCAGCAGTGAACGGGGGTACGAGCAGTACTTC. This gives the protein CASSERGYEQYF. The V gene is TRBV2, the J gene TRBJ2-7; D might be TRBD2 (6 bases). The V end lost 2 bases, the J end lost 4 bases, and 6 bases lay between the germline ends. CDR1 and CDR2 (germline): SNHLY, FYNNEI. The CDR3 loop spans 12 amino acids.

This clonotype appeared many times. The chain uses TRBV28 and TRBJ1-2; D gene uncertain. CDR1 and CDR2 from the germline V gene are MDHEN and SYDVKM. The V end was cut by 5 bases, the J end by 4 bases, with 14 bases between. The CDR3 extends over 14 amino acids. CDR3 sequence (DNA): TGTGCCAGCAGTGATACAGTATGGGGCTATGGCTACACCTTC. Translated: CASSDTVWGYGYTF.

This clonotype has only a few counts. This rearrangement joins TRBV12-3 or TRBV12-4 to TRBJ1-1; maybe TRBD1 (5 bases). Trimming removed 2 bases at V and 6 bases at J, with 13 bases between. There are 14 residues in the CDR3. The CDR3 spells CASSLWGGDAEAFF. For the CDR3, the DNA is TGTGCCAGCAGTTTATGGGGGGGGGACGCTGAAGCTTTCTTT.

In its sample, this clonotype was seen many times. This sequence joins TRBV15 and TRBJ1-3, with 9 positions matching TRBD1. Per germline, CDR1 LNHNV and CDR2 YYDKDF (reference sequence). The CDR3 is made up of 16 amino acids. Trimming cost V 3 bases and J 0 bases; bases outside gene matches: 3. The CDR3 sequence is CATSRDRGSSGNTIYF. Written as DNA, the CDR3 is TGTGCCACCAGCAGGGACAGGGGAAGCTCTGGAAACACCATATATTTT.

This chain joins TRBV12-3 or TRBV12-4 and TRBJ2-7, with a tentative D call TRBD1 (6 bases). V lost 2 bases and J 0 bases, leaving 14 bases between the germline ends. The CDR3 runs to 16 residues. CDR3 bases: TGTGCCAGCAGTTTATCCCCCGGACAGATCTCCTACGAGCAGTACTTC. Translating gives CASSLSPGQISYEQYF.

This clonotype was counted at least ten times. V gene TRBV13 combines with J gene TRBJ2-7; the D is unclear. Germline V lookup: CDR1 PRHDT, CDR2 FYEKMQ (reference sequence). The ends were cut back, 2 bases at V and 3 bases at J, with 8 bases in the middle. The CDR3 length is 13 residues. CDR3 amino acids: CASSLPHGYEQYF. Written as DNA, the CDR3 is TGTGCCAGCAGCTTACCCCACGGCTACGAGCAGTACTTC.

This clonotype was seen more than once but under ten times. CDR3 amino acids: CASSPIAGGSSYEQYF. The CDR3 coding sequence is TGCGCCAGCAGCCCGATAGCGGGGGGAAGCTCCTACGAGCAGTACTTC. The J gene is TRBJ2-7, the V gene TRBV5-1; 10 nucleotides agree with TRBD2. Germline trimming cut 4 bases from V and 0 bases from J; bases unmatched to any gene: 7. This CDR3 is 16 amino acids long. Germline CDR1 SGHRS, CDR2 YFSETQ. Full variable domain (outside the CDR3, taken from reference TRBV5-1 and TRBJ2-7): KAGVTQTPRYLIKTRGQQVTLSCSPISGHRSVSWYQQTPGQGLQFLFEYFSETQRNKGNFPGRFSGRQFSNSRSEMNVSTLELGDSALYLCASSPIAGGSSYEQYFGPGTRLTVT.

In its sample, this clonotype was seen once. V usage is TRBV5-4 and J usage is TRBJ2-2; D may correspond to TRBD1 or TRBD2 (5 bases each). Trimming left V 6 bases short and J 0 bases short, with 15 bases between. The CDR3 covers 16 residues. CDR1 and CDR2 (germline): SGHNT, YYREEE (reference sequence). The CDR3 nucleotides read TGTGCCAGCAACTGGTGGCCGGGACCGAACACCGGGGAGCTGTTTTTT. Translation: CASNWWPGPNTGELFF.

This clonotype was detected many times. This chain joins TRBV19 and TRBJ2-6, with D perhaps TRBD2 (5 bases). The germline gives CDR1 LNHDA, CDR2 SQIVND (reference sequence). This CDR3 is built from 14 residues. V shed 3 bases and J shed 3 bases, with 6 bases lying between them. The CDR3 sequence: CASSIGSGANVLTF. CDR3 nucleotides: TGTGCCAGTAGTATTGGGAGTGGGGCCAACGTCCTGACTTTC.

This clonotype was counted at least ten times. This sequence joins TRBV12-3 or TRBV12-4 and TRBJ2-7, with TRBD2 matching over 9 bases. This CDR3 has 16 residues. J lost 0 bases, V lost 2 bases, and 5 bases had no gene match. The CDR3 is CASSLLAGLSSYEQYF. The DNA of the CDR3 is TGTGCCAGCAGTTTACTAGCGGGGTTAAGCTCCTACGAGCAGTACTTC.

The sample holds many counts of this clonotype. This sequence joins TRBV24-1 and TRBJ1-2; D unresolved. V was cut by 4 bases and J by 4 bases, with 3 bases left in between. The CDR3 runs 11 residues. The germline CDR1 and CDR2 sequences are KGHDR and SFDVKD. This chain's CDR3 is CATSDGYGYTF. The CDR3, as DNA: TGTGCCACCAGTGACGGCTATGGCTACACCTTC.

This clonotype was counted once. Because the CDR3 is missing its conserved closing phenylalanine or tryptophan, this is likely a read error. The rearrangement links TRBV28 to TRBJ1-1, with TRBD1 as a possible D gene (5 bases). V was pared by 6 bases and J by 0 bases, with 14 bases between. Germline values: CDR1 MDHEN, CDR2 SYDVKM. This CDR3 spans 15 amino acids. CDR3 DNA: TGTGCCAGCAGACCTATCAGGGTGCTGAACACTGAAGCTTTCGTA. This codes for CASRPIRVLNTEAFV.

The J gene is TRBJ2-5, the V gene TRBV6-1, with TRBD1 matching 9 bases. With V trimmed by 6 bases and J by 4 bases, 6 bases remained unmatched. The CDR3 is 14 amino acids. The V gene's germline CDR1 is MNHNS and CDR2 SASEGT. The CDR3 spells CASSPQTGGETQYF. In nucleotides, the CDR3 is TGTGCCAGCAGCCCCCAGACAGGGGGAGAGACCCAGTACTTC.

This clonotype was counted at least ten times. V is TRBV11-1 and J is TRBJ2-7; D is possibly TRBD1 (5 bases). The CDR3 contains 15 residues. The V and J ends lost 0 bases and 3 bases respectively, with 12 bases between them. Germline V CDR1 and CDR2: SGHAT, FQDESV (reference sequence). The CDR3 bases are TGTGCCAGCAGCTTAGCGCAGGGTTCGGACTACGAGCAGTACTTC. This encodes CASSLAQGSDYEQYF.

There are many counts of this clonotype. This chain links TRBV29-1 with TRBJ1-1; D remains ambiguous. The CDR3 consists of 11 residues. Germline loops: CDR1 SQVTM, CDR2 ANQGSEA. The V gene lost 0 bases and the J gene lost 8 bases, with 7 bases spanning the gap. The CDR3 protein is CSVEDPGEAFF. The CDR3, as DNA: TGCAGCGTTGAAGACCCAGGAGAAGCTTTCTTT.

This clonotype was picked up one time. The rearrangement uses TRBV30 and TRBJ1-6; a possible D gene is TRBD1 (5 bases). CDR3 size: 16 residues. Germline assignment: CDR1 GTSNPN and CDR2 SVGIG (reference sequence). Trimming removed 4 bases from V and 0 bases from J, with 13 bases in between. CDR3 amino acids: CAWTERGSSYNSPLHF. CDR3 DNA sequence: TGTGCCTGGACTGAACGGGGCAGCTCCTATAATTCACCCCTCCACTTT.

The J gene is TRBJ1-2, the V gene TRBV6-5; no firm D call. The CDR3 covers 14 residues. V shed 0 bases and J shed 4 bases, with 9 bases lying between them. CDR1 and CDR2 (germline): MNHEY, SVGAGI. The CDR3 coding sequence is TGTGCCAGCAGTTACTCCGACATAAGCTATGGCTACACCTTC. Its protein is CASSYSDISYGYTF.

This clonotype was seen only a few times. V is TRBV6-4 and J is TRBJ1-3, with 7 bases lining up with TRBD1. Trimming cost V 7 bases and J 4 bases; bases outside gene matches: 16. CDR3 length equals 17 residues. Per germline, CDR1 MRHNA and CDR2 SNTAGT. The CDR3 sequence: CASTREPGQGGGNTIYF. The CDR3 DNA sequence: TGTGCCAGCACGAGAGAGCCGGGTCAGGGGGGAGGAAACACCATATATTTT.

This clonotype was recorded many times. CDR3 DNA: TGTGCCAGCAGCTTCTGGCCGAACACTGAAGCTTTCTTT. This encodes CASSFWPNTEAFF. The chain joins TRBV11-2 to TRBJ1-1; D is unresolved. Looked up from germline, CDR1 is SGHAT and CDR2 is FQNNGV. Trimming took 3 bases from V and 1 from J, leaving 6 bases between them. The CDR3 runs 13 residues.

This clonotype was detected a few times. This may be a read error, as it is one base from a much larger clone. The chain has TRBV2 and TRBJ1-2; tentatively, D is TRBD1 (6 bases). The CDR3 sequence is 13 residues long. V was cut by 3 bases and J by 2 bases, with 7 bases left in between. Germline CDR1 and CDR2: SNHLY and FYNNEI. DNA of the CDR3: TGTGCCAGCAGTGACGGACAGAACTATGGCTACACCTTC. This sequence encodes CASSDGQNYGYTF.

The table lists this clonotype with many counts. This chain connects TRBV9 to TRBJ1-1; a weak D match, TRBD1 (5 bases). V dropped 5 bases and J dropped 4 bases, with 15 bases sitting between them. Germline assignment: CDR1 SGDLS and CDR2 YYNGEE. CDR3 length: 14 residues. In DNA, the CDR3 is TGTGCCAGCAGTCAGCACGACAGCATCACTGAAGCTTTCTTT. Its translation is CASSQHDSITEAFF.

This clonotype came up many times. This chain connects TRBV19 to TRBJ2-2; no reliable D call. Germline values: CDR1 LNHDA, CDR2 SQIVND (reference sequence). V lost 6 bases and J 3 bases, leaving 11 bases between the germline ends. The CDR3 has 14 residues. The CDR3 spells CASSPKSHTGELFF. DNA for the CDR3: TGTGCCAGTAGCCCCAAGAGTCACACCGGGGAGCTGTTTTTT.